This TCR beta chain was recorded in a study of CD4 T cells in relation to SARS-CoV-2 and coronaviruses. Sorted naive or memory CD4+ cells met CEF peptides for approximately ten days. The CDR3 is 15 residues long. Germline CDR1 reads KGHDR; CDR2 reads SFDVKD. Trimming pared 4 bases from V and 6 bases from J, leaving 15 bases between. This clone was counted only a few times. The antigen is undetermined. Sequencing used immunoSEQ multiplex PCR; TCRdb keeps in-frame clones, though not all of them. The sample consists of about 39,000 clones, 77% of them appearing once. Sequencing was done on a sample of memory CD4+ T cells from PBMCs, cultured in vitro. The rearrangement uses TRBV24-1 and TRBJ2-1; D possibly corresponds to TRBD1 (5 bases). The sequence derives from an adult with COVID-19. The CDR3, as DNA: TGTGCCACCAGTGACAGGGCCGCTCGGGCCAATGAGCAGTTCTTC. Translating it yields CATSDRAARANEQFF.